This TCR beta chain came from a study of blood T cell repertoires in COVID-19. Study background: COVID-19 samples collected from the United States, Italy and Spain covered acute and convalescent phases.

As processed by the authors: Reference gene primer amplification in the assay estimated nucleated cell counts. Measured with immunoSEQ multiplex PCR; TCRdb has only the in-frame clones, and not every one. From that table come the V and J calls and clone size; the DNA was used to work out D and trimming. Altogether some 140,000 clones are present, about 70% being singletons, with the ten largest covering roughly 14%. Sequencing was carried out using peripheral blood. This TCR was sampled from a man of 80 years or more with acute or convalescent COVID-19.

CDR3 loop: CATSISFGLAVYEQYF. In DNA, the CDR3 is TGTGCCACCAGCATTAGCTTCGGACTAGCGGTCTACGAGCAGTACTTC. The chain employs TRBV15 and TRBJ2-7, with 10 bases that match TRBD2. Germline V gives CDR1 LNHNV, CDR2 YYDKDF (reference sequence). Trimming took 4 bases from V and 3 from J; bases not matched to a gene: 9. The CDR3 length is 16 residues.